The entry below describes one T cell receptor (beta chain). This clone has only one observation. No cognate antigen has been identified for it. The input lacks base qualities; no much larger clone sits a single base away. The collaborating institutions used their own protocols to collect whole blood in K2EDTA tubes. For TCRbeta analysis, collaborators shipped samples as frozen whole blood, isolated PBMCs, or DNA extracted from either of those sample types. The CDR3 runs 16 amino acids, cysteine and phenylalanine included. Just the 48-base CDR3 DNA is kept, in frame starting at base 1. CDR1 and CDR2 (MNHEY, SVGEGT) derive from the germline V gene. V is trimmed back by 5 bases and J by 0 bases, and the junction contains 6 bases that no gene match accounts for. The sample comes from a study of blood T cell repertoires in COVID-19 (dated by TCRdb to between 2020 and 2021). About the investigation overall: The collaborator samples originated in the United States, Italy and Spain and spanned the acute and convalescent phases of COVID-19. The sample metadata nearly always contained a de-identified subject ID, COVID-19 status, age in years and sex. Deeply sampled blood TCRbeta repertoires from subjects exposed to, actively infected with, or recovered from COVID-19 were included in the dataset. Samples were obtained from the ongoing ImmuneRACE study (first 160 participants) and from 1,254 subjects provided by 6 global collaborators. The material from the prospective study consisted of cDNA or gDNA derived from T cells, B-cell-depleted T cells, or PBMCs. The repertoires were released in a freely available public database intended as a resource for research on the immune response to SARS-CoV-2. Where available, HLA class I and class II types were taken from metadata supplied by the sample provider and were not determined by assay-based typing. Results and caveats for the whole study, not just this receptor: The quantity of clinical and demographic metadata differed by source and by participant and was supplied without curation.

TCRbeta CDR3 regions were amplified from genomic DNA by means of the immunoSEQ Assay, a bias-controlled multiplex PCR. For the original study's pipeline: The number of nucleated cells in each sample was estimated by amplification of reference gene primers within the assay. Sequence reads were collapsed and filtered to measure the absolute abundance of every unique TCRbeta CDR3 rearrangement. For each sample, productive Simpson clonality was calculated by taking the square root of Simpson's diversity index across productive rearrangements. The immuneACCESS repertoire file appears here via TCRdb, limited to in-frame rearrangements. These files lack a portion of the clones; in checked studies, under half of the deficit traces to unresolved V genes, and the cause of the others is not known. V and J calls and clone size are given by that table; D and trimming were obtained from the DNA. The table for this sample lists some 60,000 clones; approximately 90% of them were counted only once. Roughly 1.5% of the sample is held by the ten biggest clonotypes.

This TCR was sampled from a human donor in a cohort sampled during active COVID-19. The chain is encoded by TRBV6-2 or TRBV6-3 joined to TRBJ2-1; TRBD2 fits 8 bases in the junction. The sequenced sample was peripheral blood. The sequenced DNA: TGTGCCAGCAGTACCTTGGCGGGAGGCTCCTACAATGAGCAGTTCTTC. This gives the protein CASSTLAGGSYNEQFF.